This T cell receptor beta chain was observed in a study of blood T cells in healthy people across ages. Regarding the study as a whole: Both naive CD4+ cell counts and diversity were greater in long-lived donors than in aged donors. As age increased, TCR beta diversity per million T cells fell in a roughly linear fashion.

The second PCR ran about 7 to 12 cycles with a sample-barcoded 5' primer and J-beta primers. TCRdb fed the 5' RACE reads into MiXCR, producing one record per CDR3 protein. The sample yields around 400,000 distinct CDR3 sequences, over 45% seen once. V was pared by 2 bases and J by 4 bases, with 17 bases between. The CDR3 loop spans 16 amino acids. Germline values: CDR1 KGHSH, CDR2 LQKENI. Extractions gave at least 5.5 micrograms of total RNA per sample. Of note for this clonotype: The antigen remains undetermined.

Sequences were obtained from blood. This chain links TRBV18 with TRBJ1-2, with D maybe TRBD1 (5 bases). The receptor's source is a man between 60 and 75 years old in good health. The CDR3 sequence: CASSPIGTPSSYGYTF. The CDR3, as DNA: TGTGCCAGCTCACCAATAGGGACCCCATCATCCTATGGCTACACCTTC.